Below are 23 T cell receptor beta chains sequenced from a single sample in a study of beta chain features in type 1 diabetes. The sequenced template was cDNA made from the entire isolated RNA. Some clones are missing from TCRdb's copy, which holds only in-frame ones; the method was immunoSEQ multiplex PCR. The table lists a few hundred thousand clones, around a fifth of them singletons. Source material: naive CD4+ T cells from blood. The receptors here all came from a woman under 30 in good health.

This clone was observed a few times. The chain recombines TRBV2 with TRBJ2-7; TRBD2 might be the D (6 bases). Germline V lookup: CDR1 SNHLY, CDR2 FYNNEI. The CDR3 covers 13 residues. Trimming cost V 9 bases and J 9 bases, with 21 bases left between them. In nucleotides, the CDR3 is TGTGCCAGTATCCCCTGGCGCGGGGAGCGGCAGTACTTC. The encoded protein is CASIPWRGERQYF.

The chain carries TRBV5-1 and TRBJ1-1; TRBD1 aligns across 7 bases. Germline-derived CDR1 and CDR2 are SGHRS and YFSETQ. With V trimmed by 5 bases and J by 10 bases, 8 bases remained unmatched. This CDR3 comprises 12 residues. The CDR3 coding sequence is TGCGCCAGCAGTTTACAGGGGCTCGGAGCTTTCTTT. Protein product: CASSLQGLGAFF. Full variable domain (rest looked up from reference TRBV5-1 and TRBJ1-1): KAGVTQTPRYLIKTRGQQVTLSCSPISGHRSVSWYQQTPGQGLQFLFEYFSETQRNKGNFPGRFSGRQFSNSRSEMNVSTLELGDSALYLCASSLQGLGAFFGQGTRLTVV.

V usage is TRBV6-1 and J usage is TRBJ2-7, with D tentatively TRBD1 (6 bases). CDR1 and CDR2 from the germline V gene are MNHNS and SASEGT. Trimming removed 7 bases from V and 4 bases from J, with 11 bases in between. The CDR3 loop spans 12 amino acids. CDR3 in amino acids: CASTQGRYEQYF. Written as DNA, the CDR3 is TGTGCCAGCACACAGGGTCGGTACGAGCAGTACTTC.

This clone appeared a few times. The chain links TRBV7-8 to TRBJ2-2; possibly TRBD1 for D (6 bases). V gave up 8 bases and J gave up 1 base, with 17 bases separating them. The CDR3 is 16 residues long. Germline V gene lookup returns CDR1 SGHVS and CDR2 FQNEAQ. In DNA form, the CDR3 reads TGTGCCAGCGGCGAGGGCTACAGGGAGAACACCGGGGAGCTGTTTTTT. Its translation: CASGEGYRENTGELFF. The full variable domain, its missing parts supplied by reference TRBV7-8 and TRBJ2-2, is GAGVSQSPRYKVAKRGQDVALRCDPISGHVSLFWYQQALGQGPEFLTYFQNEAQLDKSGLPSDRFFAERPEGSVSTLKIQRTQQEDSAVYLCASGEGYRENTGELFFGEGSRLTVL.

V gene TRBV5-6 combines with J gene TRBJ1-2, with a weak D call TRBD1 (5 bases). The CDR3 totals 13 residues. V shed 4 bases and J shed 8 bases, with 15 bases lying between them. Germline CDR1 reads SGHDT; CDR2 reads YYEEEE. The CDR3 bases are TGTGCCAGCAGCCCGTGGTATGGGGCGGGCTACACCTTC. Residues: CASSPWYGAGYTF.

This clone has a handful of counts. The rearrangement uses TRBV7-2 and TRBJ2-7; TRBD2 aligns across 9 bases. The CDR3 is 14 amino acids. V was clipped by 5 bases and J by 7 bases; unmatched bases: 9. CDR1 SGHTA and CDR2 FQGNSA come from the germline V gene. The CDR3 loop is CASSLSGGKGEQYF. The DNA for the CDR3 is TGTGCCAGCAGCCTAAGCGGGGGGAAAGGTGAGCAGTACTTC.

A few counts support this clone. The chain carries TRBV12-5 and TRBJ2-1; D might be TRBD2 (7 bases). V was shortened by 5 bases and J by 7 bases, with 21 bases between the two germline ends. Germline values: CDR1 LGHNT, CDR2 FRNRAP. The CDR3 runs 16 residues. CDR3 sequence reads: CASGRPTGGLRNEQFF. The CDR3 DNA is TGTGCTAGTGGTCGACCCACCGGGGGGCTGAGGAATGAGCAGTTCTTC. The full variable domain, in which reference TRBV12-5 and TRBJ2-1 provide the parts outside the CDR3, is DARVTQTPRHKVTEMGQEVTMRCQPILGHNTVFWYRQTMMQGLELLAYFRNRAPLDDSGMPKDRFSAEMPDATLATLKIQPSEPRDSAVYFCASGRPTGGLRNEQFFGPGTRLTVL.

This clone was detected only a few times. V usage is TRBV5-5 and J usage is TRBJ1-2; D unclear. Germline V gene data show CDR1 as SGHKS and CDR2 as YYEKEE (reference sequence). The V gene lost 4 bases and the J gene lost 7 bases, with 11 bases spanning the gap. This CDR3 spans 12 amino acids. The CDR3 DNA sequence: TGTGCCAGCAGCCCACTGTCGAGTGGCTACACCTTC. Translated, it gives CASSPLSSGYTF.

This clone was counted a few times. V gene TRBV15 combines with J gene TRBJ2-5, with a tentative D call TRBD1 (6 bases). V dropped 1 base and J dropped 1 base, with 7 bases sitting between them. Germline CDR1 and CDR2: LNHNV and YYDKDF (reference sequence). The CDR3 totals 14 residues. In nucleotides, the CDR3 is TGTGCCACCAGCAGAGGGGACACCCAAGAGACCCAGTACTTC. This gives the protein CATSRGDTQETQYF.

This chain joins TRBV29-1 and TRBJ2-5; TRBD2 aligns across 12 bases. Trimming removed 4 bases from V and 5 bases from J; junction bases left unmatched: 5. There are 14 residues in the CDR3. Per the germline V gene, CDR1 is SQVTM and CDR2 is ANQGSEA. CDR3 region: CSVASGRALETQYF. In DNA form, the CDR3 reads TGCAGCGTTGCTAGCGGGAGGGCTTTGGAGACCCAGTACTTC.

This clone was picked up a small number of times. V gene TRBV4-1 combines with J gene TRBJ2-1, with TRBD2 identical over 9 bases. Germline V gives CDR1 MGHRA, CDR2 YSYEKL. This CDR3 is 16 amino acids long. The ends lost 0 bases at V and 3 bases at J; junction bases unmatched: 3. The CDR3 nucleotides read TGCGCCAGCAGCCAAGATGGGACTAGCTTCTACAATGAGCAGTTCTTC. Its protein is CASSQDGTSFYNEQFF.

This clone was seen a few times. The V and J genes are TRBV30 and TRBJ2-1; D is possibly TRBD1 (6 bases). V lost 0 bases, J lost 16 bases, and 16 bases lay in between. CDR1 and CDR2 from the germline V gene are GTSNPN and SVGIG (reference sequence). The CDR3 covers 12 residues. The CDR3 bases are TGTGCCTGGAGTGTACAGGACAGAAAAATATTCTTC. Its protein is CAWSVQDRKIFF.

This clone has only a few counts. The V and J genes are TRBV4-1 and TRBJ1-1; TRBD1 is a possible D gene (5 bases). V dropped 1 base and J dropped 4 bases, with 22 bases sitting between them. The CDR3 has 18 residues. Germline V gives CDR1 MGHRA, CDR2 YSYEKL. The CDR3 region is CASSQVFLYRGSGTEAFF. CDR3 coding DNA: TGCGCCAGCAGCCAAGTATTTTTGTATAGGGGTTCTGGCACTGAAGCTTTCTTT.

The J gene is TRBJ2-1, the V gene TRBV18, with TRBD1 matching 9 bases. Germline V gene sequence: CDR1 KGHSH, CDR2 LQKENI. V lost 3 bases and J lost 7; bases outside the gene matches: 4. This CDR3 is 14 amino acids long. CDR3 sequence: CASSPGTGFNEQFF. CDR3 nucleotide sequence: TGTGCCAGCTCACCCGGGACAGGGTTTAATGAGCAGTTCTTC.

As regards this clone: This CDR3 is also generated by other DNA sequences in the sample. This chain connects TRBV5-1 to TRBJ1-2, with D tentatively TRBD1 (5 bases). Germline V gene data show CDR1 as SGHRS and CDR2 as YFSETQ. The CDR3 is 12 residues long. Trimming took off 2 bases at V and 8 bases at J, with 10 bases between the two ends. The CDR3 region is CASSLGGDGYTF. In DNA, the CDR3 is TGCGCCAGCAGCTTAGGAGGGGACGGCTACACCTTC.

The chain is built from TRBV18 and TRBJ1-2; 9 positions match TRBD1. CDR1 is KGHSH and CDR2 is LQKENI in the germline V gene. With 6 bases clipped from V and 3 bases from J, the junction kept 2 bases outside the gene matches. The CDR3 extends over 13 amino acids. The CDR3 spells CASSGQGDYGYTF. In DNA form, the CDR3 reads TGTGCCAGCTCGGGACAGGGAGACTATGGCTACACCTTC.

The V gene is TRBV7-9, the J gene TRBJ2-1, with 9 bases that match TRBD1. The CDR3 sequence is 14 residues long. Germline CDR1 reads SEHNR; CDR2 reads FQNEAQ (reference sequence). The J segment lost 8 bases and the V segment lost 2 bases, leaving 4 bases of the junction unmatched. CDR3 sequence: CASSLRTGDDEQFF. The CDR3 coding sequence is TGTGCCAGCAGCTTACGGACAGGGGACGATGAGCAGTTCTTC.

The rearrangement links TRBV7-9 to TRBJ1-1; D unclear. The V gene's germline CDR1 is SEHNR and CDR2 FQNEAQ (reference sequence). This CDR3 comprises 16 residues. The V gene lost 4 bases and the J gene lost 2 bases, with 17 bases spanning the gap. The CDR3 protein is CASSSRSYSGNTEAFF. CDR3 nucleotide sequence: TGTGCCAGCAGCTCCCGTTCATACTCGGGTAACACTGAAGCTTTCTTT.

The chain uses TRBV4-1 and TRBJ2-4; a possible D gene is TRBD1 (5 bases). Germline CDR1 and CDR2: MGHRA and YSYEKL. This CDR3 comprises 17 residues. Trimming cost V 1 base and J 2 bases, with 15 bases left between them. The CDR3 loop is CASSQARRDDSKNIQYF. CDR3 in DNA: TGCGCCAGCAGCCAAGCTCGCAGGGATGATTCCAAAAACATTCAGTACTTC.

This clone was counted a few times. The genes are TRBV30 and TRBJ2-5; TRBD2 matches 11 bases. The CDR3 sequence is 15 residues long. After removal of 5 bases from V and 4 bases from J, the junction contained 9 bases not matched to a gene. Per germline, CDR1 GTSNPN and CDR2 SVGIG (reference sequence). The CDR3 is CAWGRGSGGAETQYF. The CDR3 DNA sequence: TGTGCCTGGGGCCGGGGTAGCGGGGGGGCAGAGACCCAGTACTTC.

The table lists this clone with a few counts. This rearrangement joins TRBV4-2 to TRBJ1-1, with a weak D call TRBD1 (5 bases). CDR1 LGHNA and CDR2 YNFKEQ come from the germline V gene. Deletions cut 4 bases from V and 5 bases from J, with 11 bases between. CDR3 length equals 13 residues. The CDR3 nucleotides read TGTGCCAGCAGCCCAGGGAGGAGAACTGAAGCTTTCTTT. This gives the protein CASSPGRRTEAFF.

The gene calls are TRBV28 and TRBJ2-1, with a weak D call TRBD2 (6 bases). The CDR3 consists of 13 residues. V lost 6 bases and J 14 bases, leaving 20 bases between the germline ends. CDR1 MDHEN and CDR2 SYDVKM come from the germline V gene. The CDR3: CASSTGGERAEFF. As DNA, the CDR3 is TGTGCCAGCAGCACCGGAGGGGAGAGGGCGGAGTTCTTC.

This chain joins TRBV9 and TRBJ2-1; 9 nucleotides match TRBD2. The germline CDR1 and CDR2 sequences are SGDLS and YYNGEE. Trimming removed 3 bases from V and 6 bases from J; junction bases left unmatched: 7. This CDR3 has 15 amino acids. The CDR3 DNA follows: TGTGCCAGCAGCGCGACCGGGACTAGCCTCAATGAGCAGTTCTTC. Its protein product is CASSATGTSLNEQFF.